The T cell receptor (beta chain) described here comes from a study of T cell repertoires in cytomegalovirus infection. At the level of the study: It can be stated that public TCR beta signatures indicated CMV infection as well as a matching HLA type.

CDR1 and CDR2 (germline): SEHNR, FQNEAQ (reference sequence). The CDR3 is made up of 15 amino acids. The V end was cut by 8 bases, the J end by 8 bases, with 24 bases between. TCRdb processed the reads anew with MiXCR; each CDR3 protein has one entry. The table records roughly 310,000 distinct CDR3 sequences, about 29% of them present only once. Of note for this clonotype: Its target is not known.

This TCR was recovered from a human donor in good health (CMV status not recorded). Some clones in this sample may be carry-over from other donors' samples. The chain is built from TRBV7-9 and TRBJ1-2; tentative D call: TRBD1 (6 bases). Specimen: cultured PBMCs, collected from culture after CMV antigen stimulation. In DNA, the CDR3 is TGTGCCAGCGACGGGGGGGCTACTCGCCGTGGAGGCTACACCTTC. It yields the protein CASDGGATRRGGYTF.